Listed here are 17 T cell receptor beta chains from one sample, sequenced in a study of cytomegalovirus exposure and HLA in healthy donors. Primers: 60 Vbeta forward and 13 Jbeta reverse. TCRdb keeps only in-frame clones here, not all; method: immunoSEQ multiplex PCR. Of roughly 150,000 clones listed, roughly 79% are singletons. Sequenced input: PBMCs. The receptors stem from a man aged 35 to 55 in good health and CMV-seronegative.

The rearrangement uses TRBV5-1 and TRBJ1-1, with D perhaps matching TRBD1 (6 bases). Germline V CDR1 and CDR2: SGHRS, YFSETQ. V was pared by 0 bases and J by 5 bases, with 8 bases between. The CDR3 consists of 13 residues. The CDR3 bases are TGCGCCAGCAGCTTGGACAGGGAGACTGAAGCTTTCTTT. Translation: CASSLDRETEAFF.

The chain links TRBV9 to TRBJ2-2, with D possibly matching TRBD2 (5 bases). Per germline, CDR1 SGDLS and CDR2 YYNGEE. V lost 0 bases, J lost 9 bases, and 12 bases lay in between. CDR3 size: 14 residues. The DNA of the CDR3 is TGTGCCAGCAGCGTAGTGCTAGCCGACCGGGAGCTGTTTTTT. Translation gives CASSVVLADRELFF.

This clone was picked up one time. The J gene is TRBJ2-1, the V gene TRBV19; perhaps TRBD1 as D (5 bases). The V and J ends lost 3 bases and 5 bases respectively, with 17 bases between them. Germline values: CDR1 LNHDA, CDR2 SQIVND (reference sequence). The CDR3 loop spans 16 amino acids. Written as DNA, the CDR3 is TGTGCCAGTAGTATCTCAGGGAACCCACCTAACAATGAGCAGTTCTTC. Translating gives CASSISGNPPNNEQFF.

The chain employs TRBV5-1 and TRBJ2-1; 10 nucleotides align to TRBD1. The V segment lost 4 bases and the J segment 8 bases; nucleotides outside the gene matches: 3. The germline V gene has CDR1 SGHRS and CDR2 YFSETQ. The CDR3 consists of 13 residues. Here the CDR3 DNA reads TGCGCCAGCAGCGGACAGGGGGAGGATGAGCAGTTCTTC. Translating gives CASSGQGEDEQFF.

The chain links TRBV2 to TRBJ1-6; TRBD1 might be the D (6 bases). The CDR3 is 16 residues long. Germline assignment: CDR1 SNHLY and CDR2 FYNNEI. V was shortened by 0 bases and J by 6 bases, with 12 bases between the two germline ends. The CDR3 loop reads CASSEAKGGANSPLHF. CDR3 nucleotides: TGTGCCAGCAGTGAAGCGAAAGGGGGGGCTAATTCACCCCTCCACTTT.

The genes are TRBV10-1 and TRBJ2-7; possible D gene TRBD1, 6 bases. The CDR3 length is 13 residues. Trimming stripped 8 bases from V and 2 bases from J, with 13 bases between. Germline assignment: CDR1 WNHNN and CDR2 SYGVQD (reference sequence). The CDR3 region has the DNA TGCGCCAGCTGCCGGGACAAACCCTACGAGCAGTACTTC. Its translation is CASCRDKPYEQYF.

This sequence joins TRBV10-1 and TRBJ1-3; D perhaps matches TRBD1 (6 bases). V was shortened by 5 bases and J by 0 bases, with 14 bases between the two germline ends. The CDR3 consists of 16 residues. Germline CDR1 WNHNN, CDR2 SYGVQD (reference sequence). CDR3 in amino acids: CASSPNREPSGNTIYF. CDR3 nucleotide sequence: TGCGCCAGCAGTCCGAACAGGGAGCCCTCTGGAAACACCATATATTTT.

The chain combines TRBV6-5 with TRBJ2-5, with 8 bases fitting TRBD1. The CDR3 runs to 15 residues. The germline CDR1 and CDR2 sequences are MNHEY and SVGAGI. The trim removed 5 bases at V and 0 bases at J, leaving 5 bases unmatched. This CDR3 reads CASSTGQVDQETQYF. CDR3 DNA: TGTGCCAGCAGTACGGGACAGGTGGACCAAGAGACCCAGTACTTC.

V gene TRBV18 combines with J gene TRBJ2-7, with TRBD1 identical over 7 bases. This CDR3 is built from 15 residues. Germline V gene data show CDR1 as KGHSH and CDR2 as LQKENI. V lost 6 bases and J lost 3; bases outside the gene matches: 11. CDR3 in amino acids: CASSSLVDRVYEQYF. In DNA, the CDR3 is TGTGCCAGCTCCAGCCTCGTAGACAGGGTCTACGAGCAGTACTTC.

The chain is built from TRBV5-1 and TRBJ1-5, with 9 bases lining up with TRBD1. The germline gives CDR1 SGHRS, CDR2 YFSETQ. This CDR3 is 15 amino acids long. The V segment lost 4 bases and the J segment 4 bases; nucleotides outside the gene matches: 6. In nucleotides, the CDR3 is TGCGCCAGCAGCCCCGAGACAGGGGGGAATCAGCCCCAGCATTTT. Translating gives CASSPETGGNQPQHF.

This sequence joins TRBV27 and TRBJ1-2, with 7 bases lining up with TRBD1. The CDR3 spans 15 residues. J lost 4 bases, V lost 5 bases, and 10 bases had no gene match. Germline values: CDR1 MNHEY, CDR2 SMNVEV (reference sequence). CDR3 coding DNA: TGTGCCAGCAGTCCCTCCGGACAGGCTGGCTATGGCTACACCTTC. The encoded protein is CASSPSGQAGYGYTF.

The J gene is TRBJ2-1, the V gene TRBV9, with TRBD2 matching over 9 bases. CDR1 is SGDLS and CDR2 is YYNGEE in the germline V gene. J gave up 7 bases and V 2 bases, and 4 bases lay outside the gene matches. This CDR3 has 14 amino acids. The CDR3 sequence is CASSVGSGGNEQFF. The CDR3 nucleotides read TGTGCCAGCAGCGTTGGTAGCGGGGGAAATGAGCAGTTCTTC.

The J gene is TRBJ2-6, the V gene TRBV15; possible D gene TRBD1, 6 bases. CDR1 and CDR2 (germline): LNHNV, YYDKDF (reference sequence). The germline V and J ends were trimmed by 4 bases and 4 bases, with 17 bases remaining between them. This CDR3 region has 17 residues. CDR3 region: CATSTFQGLSGANVLTF. As DNA, the CDR3 is TGTGCCACCAGCACTTTTCAGGGGCTTTCCGGGGCCAACGTCCTGACTTTC.

The rearrangement uses TRBV18 and TRBJ2-7; tentative D call: TRBD1 (6 bases). This CDR3 contains 12 residues. The V end lost 3 bases, the J end lost 6 bases, and 9 bases lay between the germline ends. The germline CDR1 and CDR2 sequences are KGHSH and LQKENI. In DNA form, the CDR3 reads TGTGCCAGCTCACCGGTGACAGGCGAGCAGTACTTC. It is translated as CASSPVTGEQYF. Drawing the rest from reference TRBV18 and TRBJ2-7, the complete variable domain is NAGVMQNPRHLVRRRGQEARLRCSPMKGHSHVYWYRQLPEEGLKFMVYLQKENIIDESGMPKERFSAEFPKEGPSILRIQQVVRGDSAAYFCASSPVTGEQYFGPGTRLTVT.

This clone occurred a few times. CDR3 amino acids: CAAKPQPNYGYTF. Here the CDR3 DNA reads TGTGCCGCCAAGCCACAGCCGAACTATGGCTACACCTTC. This rearrangement joins TRBV6-5 to TRBJ1-2; D remains ambiguous. V lost 11 bases and J lost 2, with 15 bases in between. This CDR3 region has 13 residues. Germline CDR1 MNHEY, CDR2 SVGAGI.

The chain recombines TRBV18 with TRBJ2-7; 9 nucleotides agree with TRBD2. The trim removed 3 bases at V and 4 bases at J, leaving 13 bases unmatched. The CDR3 sequence is 17 residues long. Germline CDR1 and CDR2: KGHSH and LQKENI. The CDR3 reads CASSPPGTSGYFYEQYF. DNA for the CDR3: TGTGCCAGCTCACCCCCGGGAACTAGCGGGTATTTTTACGAGCAGTACTTC.

The chain couples TRBV6-5 to TRBJ2-1; D might be TRBD2 (6 bases). In germline, CDR1 is MNHEY, CDR2 SVGAGI. The CDR3 consists of 15 residues. Trimming left V 6 bases short and J 1 base short, with 13 bases between. The CDR3 loop is CASSPLGGSYNEQFF. CDR3 DNA: TGTGCCAGCAGCCCCCTTGGGGGGTCCTACAATGAGCAGTTCTTC.